The sample holds a few counts of the clone carrying this T cell receptor beta chain. Trimming removed 8 bases at V and 2 bases at J, with 10 bases between. This CDR3 has 13 amino acids. Per the germline V gene, CDR1 is LNHDA and CDR2 is SQIVND (reference sequence). This table comes from immunoSEQ multiplex PCR, and its TCRdb copy is limited to in-frame clones, with some not included. The sample lists over 6,500 clones, 80% to 90% seen once, with 8% to 10% in the top ten. This specimen comes from a study of blood T cell repertoires in COVID-19. For the study at large: PBMCs, B-cell-depleted T cells, or T cells provided the cDNA or gDNA that made up the material.

This receptor was obtained from a human donor in a cohort sampled during active COVID-19. The donor label of this sample is uncertain. The specimen was peripheral blood. The rearrangement uses TRBV19 and TRBJ1-5; tentatively, D is TRBD1 (6 bases). The CDR3 region is CASGGSGNQPQHF. CDR3 bases: TGTGCCAGTGGGGGCTCGGGCAATCAGCCCCAGCATTTT.